A selection of T cell receptor beta chains follows, all from one sample in a study of T cells after somatic rescue of genetic block. The protocol was immunoSEQ multiplex PCR, while the TCRdb copy is restricted to in-frame clones and leaves out a portion. The sample records 70,000 or so clones, about 91% being singletons. Sequencing was carried out using peripheral blood mononuclear cells (PBMCs). The receptors originated from a man aged 35 to 55. Each CDR3 is given with its conserved first and last residue. A D gene is named only where the DNA matches it firmly. Size is stated for part of the rows, as once, few or many counts, or as a class when the clone is expanded.

TRBJ1-2 | few | TRBV7-3 | NA | TGTGCCAGCAGCTTAAAAGCAGGCCAGCCCTATGGCTACACCTTC | CASSLKAGQPYGYTF
TRBJ1-3 | once | TRBV18 | NA | TGTGCCAGCGTCCCCTCAGGGATCTCTGGAAACACCATATATTTT | CASVPSGISGNTIYF
TRBJ1-2 | NA | TRBV9 | NA | TGTGCCAGCAGCGAACAGGGATCTTCGAGCGGACCATACTATGGCTACACCTTC | CASSEQGSSSGPYYGYTF
TRBJ1-2 | NA | TRBV30 | NA | TGTGCCTGGAGTCTCCGAAGGACCGACTATGGCTACACCTTC | CAWSLRRTDYGYTF
TRBJ2-7 | NA | TRBV19 | TRBD1 | TGTGCCAGTAGTTCTACCCCGGGACAGATCTTCTACGAGCAGTACTTC | CASSSTPGQIFYEQYF
TRBJ1-4 | NA | TRBV9 | NA | TGTGCCAGCGGCCCCGGGGGGGACTTTAATGAAAAACTGTTTTTT | CASGPGGDFNEKLFF
TRBJ1-1 | once | TRBV18 | TRBD1 | TGTGCCAGCTCACCACCTGGCAGGGGGGACGTAGCTTTCTTT | CASSPPGRGDVAFF
TRBJ2-2 | NA | TRBV2 | NA | TGTGCCAGCAGTGAGTGGGGGGCGTCGGCCGGGGAGCTGTTTTTT | CASSEWGASAGELFF
TRBJ1-4 | NA | TRBV19 | TRBD1 | TGTGCCAGTAGATCGGGACAGGGGCGTGCAACTAATGAAAAACTGTTTTTT | CASRSGQGRATNEKLFF
TRBJ2-1 | NA | TRBV4-2 | NA | TGTGCCAGCAGCCAAGATCCTGGGGACAATGAGCAGTTCTTC | CASSQDPGDNEQFF
TRBJ2-7 | NA | TRBV6-5 | NA | TGTGCCAGCAGTTACTTCGGTGACTCCTACGAGCAGTACTTC | CASSYFGDSYEQYF
TRBJ2-1 | NA | TRBV6-1 | NA | TGTGCCAGCAGTGCCTTGATTCCAGGGATTGAGCAGTTCTTC | CASSALIPGIEQFF
TRBJ2-5 | NA | TRBV7-7 | NA | TGTGCCAGCAGCCTGGGACTGGGCCAAGAGACCCAGTACTTC | CASSLGLGQETQYF
TRBJ2-3 | NA | TRBV7-2 | NA | TGTGCCAGCAGCTTAGTATCAGATACGCAGTATTTT | CASSLVSDTQYF
TRBJ2-1 | NA | TRBV2 | TRBD2 | TGTGCCAGCATGACGGGGGGGGCGAGCTCCTACAATGAGCAGTTCTTC | CASMTGGASSYNEQFF
TRBJ2-6 | NA | TRBV4-3 | NA | TGCGCCAGCAGCCCCCAGGGGACCCCCTCTGGGGCCAACGTCCTGACTTTC | CASSPQGTPSGANVLTF
TRBJ2-1 | NA | TRBV30 | TRBD2 | TGTGCCTGGAGTGTAGCGGGGGGCCCCTACAATGAGCAGTTCTTC | CAWSVAGGPYNEQFF
TRBJ1-5 | NA | TRBV28 | TRBD1 | TGTGCCAGCACCAAGGGACAGGGCGGTCAGCCCCAGCATTTT | CASTKGQGGQPQHF
TRBJ2-1 | once | TRBV7-9 | NA | TGTGCCAGCAGCTTCGACATCGCGCAGTTCTTC | CASSFDIAQFF
TRBJ2-1 | NA | TRBV7-2 | NA | TGTGCCAGCAGCTTAAATCTAGCTTCCTACAATGAGCAGTTCTTC | CASSLNLASYNEQFF
TRBJ2-5 | NA | TRBV6-1 | TRBD2 | TGTGCCAGCAGTGAATCCCGACTGGCGGGAGTAGAGACCCAGTACTTC | CASSESRLAGVETQYF
TRBJ2-1 | once | TRBV6-1 | NA | TGTGCCAGCAGTGAACTGTGGTATGAGCAGTTCTTC | CASSELWYEQFF
TRBJ1-1 | NA | TRBV28 | NA | TGTGCCAGCGATACCCGGAGGAACACTGAAGCTTTCTTT | CASDTRRNTEAFF
TRBJ2-7 | NA | TRBV19 | NA | TGTGCCAGTAGTTCAGGGGTCGGATACGAGCAGTACTTC | CASSSGVGYEQYF